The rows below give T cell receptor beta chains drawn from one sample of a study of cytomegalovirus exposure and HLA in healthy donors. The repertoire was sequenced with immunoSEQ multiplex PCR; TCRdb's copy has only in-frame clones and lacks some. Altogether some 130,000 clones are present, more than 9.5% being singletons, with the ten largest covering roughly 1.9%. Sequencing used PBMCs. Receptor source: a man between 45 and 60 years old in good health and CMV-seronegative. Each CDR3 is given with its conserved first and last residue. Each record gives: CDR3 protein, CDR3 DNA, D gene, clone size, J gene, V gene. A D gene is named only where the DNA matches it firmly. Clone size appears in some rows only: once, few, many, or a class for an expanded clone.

CASRLILALTLEEQFF,TGTGCCAGCAGGTTAATACTAGCTCTAACCCTCGAGGAGCAGTTCTTC,-,-,TRBJ2-1,TRBV7-9
CASSIRSSGGYNEQFF,TGTGCCAGTAGTATACGATCTAGCGGGGGCTACAATGAGCAGTTCTTC,TRBD2,few,TRBJ2-1,TRBV19
CASSDRGLAGNTGELFF,TGCGCCAGCAGTGACCGGGGACTAGCGGGGAACACCGGGGAGCTGTTTTTT,TRBD2,-,TRBJ2-2,TRBV10-1
CASSDFSVWDTQYF,TGTGCCAGCAGTGATTTTTCAGTTTGGGATACGCAGTATTTT,-,few,TRBJ2-3,TRBV6-1
CASSFLGQGDRETQYF,TGTGCCAGCAGTTTTTTGGGACAGGGGGACCGAGAGACCCAGTACTTC,TRBD1,-,TRBJ2-5,TRBV28
CASSPGLTGFASNSPLHF,TGTGCCAGCAGCCCGGGGCTCACAGGGTTTGCGAGTAATTCACCCCTCCACTTT,-,-,TRBJ1-6,TRBV7-2
CASGLRQTEAFF,TGTGCCAGCGGACTCCGACAAACTGAAGCTTTCTTT,-,-,TRBJ1-1,TRBV6-6
CASYSGRPKNTEAFF,TGTGCCAGCTATAGCGGGAGGCCTAAGAACACTGAAGCTTTCTTT,-,-,TRBJ1-1,TRBV27
CASSLGTANYGYTF,TGTGCCAGCAGCTTAGGGACAGCTAACTATGGCTACACCTTC,-,few,TRBJ1-2,TRBV7-8
CAAGREGMYF,TGTGCCGCGGGGCGGGAGGGCATGTACTTC,TRBD2,few,TRBJ2-5,TRBV2
CASSLGVSLPGRSNQPQHF,TGTGCCAGCAGCTTAGGGGTCAGTCTCCCGGGAAGAAGCAATCAGCCCCAGCATTTT,-,-,TRBJ1-5,TRBV7-2
CASSYGTSGSYEQYF,TGTGCCAGCAGTTACGGGACTAGCGGCTCCTACGAGCAGTACTTC,TRBD2,-,TRBJ2-7,TRBV6-5
CASSLQGIGNQPQHF,TGTGCCAGCAGCTTACAGGGGATTGGCAATCAGCCCCAGCATTTT,-,few,TRBJ1-5,TRBV7-9
CASSPGEPSYEQYF,TGTGCCAGCAGCCCAGGGGAACCCAGCTACGAGCAGTACTTC,-,-,TRBJ2-7,TRBV4-2
CASSVTSGGALDTQYF,TGTGCCAGCAGCGTTACTAGCGGGGGGGCGCTAGATACGCAGTATTTT,TRBD2,-,TRBJ2-3,TRBV9
CASSEEGGGPYNEQFF,TGTGCCAGCAGTGAAGAGGGGGGAGGGCCTTACAATGAGCAGTTCTTC,-,few,TRBJ2-1,TRBV25-1
CASSTGVRETQYF,TGTGCCAGCAGCACCGGGGTCCGCGAGACCCAGTACTTC,-,few,TRBJ2-5,TRBV7-7
CASNDPRGRNQPQHF,TGTGCCAGTAATGATCCGCGGGGTCGCAATCAGCCCCAGCATTTT,-,-,TRBJ1-5,TRBV19
CAGSLFILYSPLHF,TGTGCCGGCAGTTTATTTATACTCTATTCACCCCTCCACTTT,-,-,TRBJ1-6,TRBV27
CARTTVLGQHQHF,TGTGCCAGAACGACAGTTCTTGGACAGCACCAGCATTTT,-,-,TRBJ1-5,TRBV19
CAIRDREQETQYF,TGTGCCATCCGGGACAGAGAACAAGAGACCCAGTACTTC,TRBD1,-,TRBJ2-5,TRBV6-1
CSVEILAETQYF,TGCAGCGTTGAGATCCTAGCCGAGACCCAGTACTTC,-,few,TRBJ2-5,TRBV29-1
CASSPTHNTEAFF,TGCGCCAGCAGCCCGACACATAACACTGAAGCTTTCTTT,-,few,TRBJ1-1,TRBV7-8
CASSGRIWGREETQYF,TGTGCCAGCAGCGGAAGAATCTGGGGGCGCGAGGAGACCCAGTACTTC,-,-,TRBJ2-5,TRBV9
CASSGGQSNQPQHF,TGTGCCAGCAGTGGGGGACAGAGCAATCAGCCCCAGCATTTT,TRBD1,-,TRBJ1-5,TRBV9
CASSSRQGWDNEQFF,TGTGCCAGCAGCTCTAGACAGGGTTGGGACAATGAGCAGTTCTTC,TRBD1,-,TRBJ2-1,TRBV5-4
CASSSFPRGGTDTQYF,TGTGCCAGTAGCTCCTTCCCGCGGGGGGGCACAGATACGCAGTATTTT,TRBD2,-,TRBJ2-3,TRBV19
CASSPWTSGETYEQYF,TGTGCCAGCAGCCCCTGGACTAGCGGGGAAACCTACGAGCAGTACTTC,TRBD2,-,TRBJ2-7,TRBV5-6
CASSPDVGGPDTQYF,TGTGCCAGCAGTCCCGATGTCGGGGGGCCAGATACGCAGTATTTT,-,-,TRBJ2-3,TRBV6-5
CASSEGRTETYEQYF,TGTGCCAGCAGTGAAGGGAGGACAGAGACCTACGAGCAGTACTTC,-,few,TRBJ2-7,TRBV6-1
CASSLGPSREQYF,TGTGCCAGCTCCCTTGGGCCCTCTCGGGAGCAGTACTTC,-,few,TRBJ2-7,TRBV27
CASSNGTSGYNEQFF,TGTGCCAGTAGTAACGGGACTAGCGGCTACAATGAGCAGTTCTTC,TRBD2,-,TRBJ2-1,TRBV19
CASSQARTSGNYNEQFF,TGCGCCAGCAGCCAAGCCCGGACTAGCGGGAACTACAATGAGCAGTTCTTC,TRBD2,few,TRBJ2-1,TRBV4-1
CASSGRQGRSGYTF,TGTGCCAGCAGCGGACGACAGGGGAGGTCTGGCTACACCTTC,TRBD1,few,TRBJ1-2,TRBV9
CASSSSGTSGRDTQYF,TGTGCCAGCAGTTCCTCCGGGACTAGCGGGAGGGATACGCAGTATTTT,TRBD2,-,TRBJ2-3,TRBV28
CASGEGGVMNTEAFF,TGCGCCAGCGGGGAGGGAGGGGTGATGAACACTGAAGCTTTCTTT,-,few,TRBJ1-1,TRBV5-1
CATTGPKSWNSPLHF,TGTGCTACGACAGGGCCCAAGTCGTGGAATTCACCCCTCCACTTT,TRBD1,few,TRBJ1-6,TRBV15
CASSGGLENYEQYF,TGTGCCAGCAGCGGCGGACTAGAAAACTACGAGCAGTACTTC,TRBD2,-,TRBJ2-7,TRBV9
CASSPAGGSTYEQYF,TGTGCCAGCAGCCCCGCAGGGGGTTCCACCTACGAGCAGTACTTC,TRBD1,-,TRBJ2-7,TRBV5-4
CASSPGQGAFHGYTF,TGTGCCAGCAGCCCTGGACAGGGGGCATTTCATGGCTACACCTTC,TRBD1,-,TRBJ1-2,TRBV7-9